The 32 T cell receptor beta chains below come from one sample, sequenced in a study of blood T cell repertoires in COVID-19. The table came from immunoSEQ multiplex PCR; TCRdb's copy has only in-frame clones and leaves some out. Seen here are 150,000 to 180,000 clones, 75% to 95% observed once, and the top ten hold 0.45% to 0.65%. The sequencing sample was made of peripheral blood. The source is a man over 45 with acute or convalescent COVID-19.

As to this clone: Other nucleotide sequences in the sample specify the same CDR3. The rearrangement uses TRBV7-9 and TRBJ1-1; TRBD1 is a possible D gene (6 bases). Deletions cut 1 base from V and 5 bases from J, with 8 bases between. This CDR3 contains 13 residues. The germline CDR1 and CDR2 sequences are SEHNR and FQNEAQ (reference sequence). This chain's CDR3 is CASSLEGGTEAFF. CDR3 sequence (DNA): TGTGCCAGCAGCTTAGAGGGGGGGACTGAAGCTTTCTTT.

V usage is TRBV6-2 or TRBV6-3 and J usage is TRBJ1-2; D ambiguous. There are 16 residues in the CDR3. Trimming took 4 bases from V and 3 from J, leaving 18 bases between them. Germline CDR1 is MNHEY and CDR2 is SVGEGT. In nucleotides, the CDR3 is TGTGCCAGCAGTTTCGCGGGAGCAACTGGGGACTATGGCTACACCTTC. Translation: CASSFAGATGDYGYTF.

The count of this clone is one. The chain uses TRBV28 and TRBJ1-3; 10 bases agree with TRBD1. CDR1 is MDHEN and CDR2 is SYDVKM in the germline V gene. The ends lost 6 bases at V and 7 bases at J; junction bases unmatched: 9. The CDR3 has 15 amino acids. The CDR3 region has the DNA TGTGCCAGCAGCGCTCCGGGACAGGGGAGGAACACCATATATTTT. It translates to CASSAPGQGRNTIYF. Combining the CDR3 with reference TRBV28 and TRBJ1-3 gives the whole variable domain DVKVTQSSRYLVKRTGEKVFLECVQDMDHENMFWYRQDPGLGLRLIYFSYDVKMKEKGDIPEGYSVSREKKERFSLILESASTNQTSMYLCASSAPGQGRNTIYFGEGSWLTVV.

As DNA, the CDR3 is TGTGCCAGTAGTGCCTTCCGTAGCTCTAACTATGGCTACACCTTC. It yields the protein CASSAFRSSNYGYTF. The rearrangement uses TRBV19 and TRBJ1-2; D unclear. The V gene lost 5 bases and the J gene lost 0 bases, with 13 bases spanning the gap. This CDR3 spans 15 amino acids. The V gene's germline CDR1 is LNHDA and CDR2 SQIVND (reference sequence).

V gene TRBV27 combines with J gene TRBJ2-7; 7 positions agree with TRBD2. This CDR3 spans 16 amino acids. The V and J ends lost 3 bases and 3 bases, in that order; junction bases with no gene match: 11. Germline-derived CDR1 and CDR2 are MNHEY and SMNVEV (reference sequence). For the CDR3, the DNA is TGTGCCAGCAGTTTTGATGGGAGGGCCGTAGTCTACGAGCAGTACTTC. Residues: CASSFDGRAVVYEQYF.

The chain recombines TRBV7-2 with TRBJ2-7; 13 nucleotides agree with TRBD2. V lost 0 bases and J lost 3; bases outside the gene matches: 2. The CDR3 length is 16 residues. Germline CDR1 and CDR2: SGHTA and FQGNSA. CDR3 region: CASSLAGTSGVYEQYF. In DNA, the CDR3 is TGTGCCAGCAGCTTAGCAGGGACTAGCGGGGTCTACGAGCAGTACTTC. Filled out from reference TRBV7-2 and TRBJ2-7, the complete variable domain reads GAGVSQSPSNKVTEKGKDVELRCDPISGHTALYWYRQSLGQGLEFLIYFQGNSAPDKSGLPSDRFSAERTGGSVSTLTIQRTQQEDSAVYLCASSLAGTSGVYEQYFGPGTRLTVT.

The V call is TRBV6-6, the J call TRBJ2-2; maybe TRBD1 (6 bases). Germline CDR1 reads MNHNY; CDR2 reads SVGAGI (reference sequence). The V end lost 6 bases, the J end lost 2 bases, and 13 bases lay between the germline ends. This CDR3 comprises 15 residues. The CDR3 reads CASRQRDTNTGELFF. DNA of the CDR3: TGTGCCAGCAGACAACGGGACACTAACACCGGGGAGCTGTTTTTT.

The chain uses TRBV4-3 and TRBJ1-2; 9 bases line up with TRBD1. Trimming removed 3 bases from V and 6 bases from J; junction bases left unmatched: 11. Per the germline V gene, CDR1 is LGHNA and CDR2 is YSLEER. This CDR3 comprises 16 residues. In nucleotides, the CDR3 is TGCGCCAGCAGCCAGACCGGTGGACAGGGGACCCATGGCTACACCTTC. This gives the protein CASSQTGGQGTHGYTF.

This chain uses TRBV18 with TRBJ2-1; D gene unclear. V gave up 3 bases and J gave up 12 bases, with 12 bases separating them. The length of the CDR3 is 12 residues. Germline CDR1 KGHSH, CDR2 LQKENI. CDR3 DNA sequence: TGTGCCAGCTCACCCTACGGCCCAGGGCAGTTCTTC. Amino acids: CASSPYGPGQFF.

The chain is built from TRBV28 and TRBJ1-4; 7 nucleotides line up with TRBD1. Germline V gene lookup returns CDR1 MDHEN and CDR2 SYDVKM. This CDR3 comprises 17 residues. V lost 7 bases and J lost 8; bases outside the gene matches: 19. This chain's CDR3 is CASTLHSRQGVREKLFF. CDR3 in DNA: TGTGCCAGCACCCTCCATAGCCGTCAGGGGGTTCGGGAAAAACTGTTTTTT.

This clone appeared a few times. CDR3 sequence: CASSGARGPTSYEQYF. The CDR3 DNA follows: TGTGCCAGCAGCGGAGCCAGGGGGCCGACCTCCTACGAGCAGTACTTC. The V call is TRBV11-2, the J call TRBJ2-7; 8 bases agree with TRBD1. The germline V gene encodes CDR1 SGHAT and CDR2 FQNNGV. CDR3 length equals 16 residues. The V and J ends lost 5 bases and 0 bases, in that order; junction bases with no gene match: 9.

V is TRBV2 and J is TRBJ2-7; perhaps TRBD1 as D (5 bases). Germline V gene data show CDR1 as SNHLY and CDR2 as FYNNEI. The CDR3 consists of 13 residues. Trimming pared 8 bases from V and 3 bases from J, leaving 14 bases between. The CDR3 bases are TGTGCCAGCGGGGCAGGGCCCGGCTACGAGCAGTACTTC. The encoded protein is CASGAGPGYEQYF.

V and J are TRBV13 and TRBJ1-3; 7 nucleotides line up with TRBD1. Germline V gene data show CDR1 as PRHDT and CDR2 as FYEKMQ (reference sequence). V was pared by 0 bases and J by 3 bases, with 2 bases of the junction left unmatched. The CDR3 loop spans 15 amino acids. CDR3 sequence (DNA): TGTGCCAGCAGCTTAGGCACAGGGGTTGGAAACACCATATATTTT. As protein: CASSLGTGVGNTIYF.

The chain recombines TRBV6-1 with TRBJ2-2, with D hard to call. The CDR3 has 15 amino acids. Germline-derived CDR1 and CDR2 are MNHNS and SASEGT. V was clipped by 2 bases and J by 5 bases, with 12 bases between them. CDR3 in amino acids: CASSEHPGPTGELFF. CDR3 sequence (DNA): TGTGCCAGCAGTGAACACCCAGGCCCAACCGGGGAGCTGTTTTTT.

V is TRBV7-9 and J is TRBJ1-2; D might be TRBD1 (6 bases). Per the germline V gene, CDR1 is SEHNR and CDR2 is FQNEAQ (reference sequence). CDR3 length: 13 amino acids. Trimming pared 5 bases from V and 2 bases from J, leaving 9 bases between. CDR3 sequence: CASSGGQNYGYTF. The CDR3 region has the DNA TGTGCCAGCAGCGGCGGACAGAACTATGGCTACACCTTC. Together with reference TRBV7-9 and TRBJ1-2, the CDR3 gives the full variable domain: DTGVSQNPRHKITKRGQNVTFRCDPISEHNRLYWYRQTLGQGPEFLTYFQNEAQLEKSRLLSDRFSAERPKGSFSTLEIQRTEQGDSAMYLCASSGGQNYGYTFGSGTRLTVV.

The V and J genes are TRBV7-9 and TRBJ2-1; 11 bases map to TRBD2. V was clipped by 3 bases and J by 4 bases; unmatched bases: 5. Germline V CDR1 and CDR2: SEHNR, FQNEAQ (reference sequence). The CDR3 spans 16 residues. CDR3 nucleotides: TGTGCCAGCAGCTTCAAACTAGCGGGAGCTTACAATGAGCAGTTCTTC. This gives the protein CASSFKLAGAYNEQFF.

In the case of this clone: Other nucleotide sequences in the sample specify the same CDR3. V usage is TRBV9 and J usage is TRBJ1-2; TRBD1 agrees at 9 bases. Germline loops: CDR1 SGDLS, CDR2 YYNGEE. This CDR3 has 14 amino acids. Losses at the gene ends were 0 bases for V and 5 bases for J; bases not matched to a gene: 2. CDR3 residues: CASSVDRGLYGYTF. The CDR3 coding sequence is TGTGCCAGCAGCGTAGACAGGGGGCTTTATGGCTACACCTTC.

The chain couples TRBV7-9 to TRBJ2-1, with D tentatively TRBD2 (6 bases). Trimming took 6 bases from V and 7 from J, leaving 10 bases between them. The CDR3 loop spans 12 amino acids. Germline CDR1 SEHNR, CDR2 FQNEAQ (reference sequence). The CDR3 loop reads CASSPGVNEQFF. CDR3 sequence (DNA): TGTGCCAGCAGTCCGGGGGTGAATGAGCAGTTCTTC.

V gene TRBV7-9 combines with J gene TRBJ1-3; a possible D gene is TRBD1 (5 bases). This CDR3 comprises 17 residues. Germline lookup yields CDR1 SEHNR and CDR2 FQNEAQ (reference sequence). V was trimmed by 3 bases and J by 3 bases, leaving 18 bases between them. The CDR3 nucleotides read TGTGCCAGCAGCTTGGATCGAAAACTGGGGGGTGGAAACACCATATATTTT. It translates to CASSLDRKLGGGNTIYF.

The chain links TRBV5-1 to TRBJ2-3, with TRBD1 as a possible D gene (6 bases). This CDR3 contains 16 residues. Germline-derived CDR1 and CDR2 are SGHRS and YFSETQ. Trimming took 4 bases from V and 3 from J, leaving 18 bases between them. The CDR3 nucleotides read TGCGCCAGCAGCCCCCCCGCCAGGGGTATTACAGATACGCAGTATTTT. Protein product: CASSPPARGITDTQYF.

The chain uses TRBV5-1 and TRBJ2-2, with D unresolved. Germline CDR1 SGHRS, CDR2 YFSETQ. V was trimmed by 3 bases and J by 0 bases, leaving 9 bases between them. There are 15 residues in the CDR3. The CDR3 DNA reads TGCGCCAGCAGCTCCTACAGTTCGAACACCGGGGAGCTGTTTTTT. As protein: CASSSYSSNTGELFF.

This sequence joins TRBV5-1 and TRBJ1-6; D is unresolved. The germline gives CDR1 SGHRS, CDR2 YFSETQ. This CDR3 is 15 amino acids long. Trimming took 4 bases from V and 9 from J, leaving 17 bases between them. DNA of the CDR3: TGCGCCAGCAGCCCCGCTCCCTCAAGAGGTTCACCCCTCCACTTT. It codes for CASSPAPSRGSPLHF.

The rearrangement joins TRBV2 to TRBJ1-2; TRBD1 might be the D (5 bases). Germline CDR1 is SNHLY and CDR2 is FYNNEI. There are 13 residues in the CDR3. Between the trimmed V and J ends, which lost 5 bases and 4 bases, there was a span of 11 bases. CDR3 sequence: CASSSTVGYGYTF. The CDR3 coding sequence is TGTGCCAGCAGTTCGACAGTTGGCTATGGCTACACCTTC.

The chain uses TRBV7-2 and TRBJ1-3, with D unclear. Trimming left V 3 bases short and J 3 bases short, with 18 bases between. This CDR3 region has 17 residues. From germline, CDR1 is SGHTA and CDR2 FQGNSA. DNA for the CDR3: TGTGCCAGCAGCTTCCTTGCTGTCCGGGGTAGTGGAAACACCATATATTTT. It codes for CASSFLAVRGSGNTIYF. The full variable domain, with the rest looked up from reference TRBV7-2 and TRBJ1-3, is GAGVSQSPSNKVTEKGKDVELRCDPISGHTALYWYRQSLGQGLEFLIYFQGNSAPDKSGLPSDRFSAERTGGSVSTLTIQRTQQEDSAVYLCASSFLAVRGSGNTIYFGEGSWLTVV.

For this clone: Its ends do not fully match the called genes, so a read error is possible. The CDR3 bases are TGTGCCAGCAGTTTAAATCGACAGGGGGACAATGAGCAGTTCTTC. Protein sequence: CASSLNRQGDNEQFF. V gene TRBV7-3 combines with J gene TRBJ2-1, with 9 bases matching TRBD1. This CDR3 is 15 amino acids long. Germline assignment: CDR1 SGHTA and CDR2 FQGTGA.

The V and J genes are TRBV5-8 and TRBJ2-2; no firm D call. The CDR3 runs 14 residues. Germline assignment: CDR1 SGHTS and CDR2 YDEGEE. The V end lost 4 bases, the J end lost 3 bases, and 10 bases lay between the germline ends. CDR3 sequence: CASSRSFYTGELFF. DNA for the CDR3: TGTGCCAGCAGCCGGAGTTTCTACACCGGGGAGCTGTTTTTT.

This chain connects TRBV27 to TRBJ1-2; possible D gene TRBD1, 6 bases. Germline values: CDR1 MNHEY, CDR2 SMNVEV (reference sequence). The CDR3 length is 17 residues. V was clipped by 2 bases and J by 1 base, with 17 bases between them. This CDR3 reads CASSLLGGQSFNYGYTF. CDR3 DNA sequence: TGTGCCAGCAGTTTACTCGGCGGACAGAGTTTTAACTATGGCTACACCTTC.

V and J are TRBV2 and TRBJ1-2; D gene ambiguous. Germline CDR1 reads SNHLY; CDR2 reads FYNNEI. Trimming pared 1 base from V and 4 bases from J, leaving 13 bases between. The CDR3 contains 15 residues. CDR3 protein: CASSEGWALSYGYTF. The CDR3 nucleotides are TGTGCCAGCAGTGAAGGGTGGGCTTTGAGCTATGGCTACACCTTC.

J is TRBJ2-6 and V is TRBV5-4; tentatively, D is TRBD2 (5 bases). This CDR3 contains 15 residues. Trimming cost V 3 bases and J 0 bases, with 7 bases left between them. The germline CDR1 and CDR2 sequences are SGHNT and YYREEE (reference sequence). The CDR3 spells CASSSADSGANVLTF. Here the CDR3 DNA reads TGTGCCAGCAGCTCAGCGGACTCTGGGGCCAACGTCCTGACTTTC.

This CDR3 is CASSLPRDRAIYEQYF. The DNA of the CDR3 is TGTGCCAGCAGCTTACCTAGGGACAGGGCTATCTACGAGCAGTACTTC. The chain uses TRBV7-2 and TRBJ2-7; 9 positions match TRBD1. J was trimmed by 3 bases and V by 2 bases; bases with no gene match: 8. Germline V lookup: CDR1 SGHTA, CDR2 FQGNSA. The CDR3 has 16 residues. Using reference TRBV7-2 and TRBJ2-7 for the parts outside the CDR3, the full variable domain is GAGVSQSPSNKVTEKGKDVELRCDPISGHTALYWYRQSLGQGLEFLIYFQGNSAPDKSGLPSDRFSAERTGGSVSTLTIQRTQQEDSAVYLCASSLPRDRAIYEQYFGPGTRLTVT.

The rearrangement uses TRBV5-1 and TRBJ2-3; D not resolved. With 1 base removed from V and 4 bases from J, the gap between germline ends came to 13 bases. Per the germline V gene, CDR1 is SGHRS and CDR2 is YFSETQ. The CDR3 has 15 residues. The CDR3 spells CASSLWASGADTQYF. In nucleotides, the CDR3 is TGCGCCAGCAGCTTGTGGGCCAGTGGTGCAGATACGCAGTATTTT.

The rearrangement links TRBV9 to TRBJ2-1; TRBD2 matches 14 bases. Per the germline V gene, CDR1 is SGDLS and CDR2 is YYNGEE. Germline trimming cut 2 bases from V and 0 bases from J; bases unmatched to any gene: 10. This CDR3 is built from 20 residues. CDR3 coding DNA: TGTGCCAGCAGCGTCCAGGGACTAGCGGGAGCATTGGGCTCCTACAATGAGCAGTTCTTC. The encoded protein is CASSVQGLAGALGSYNEQFF.